This TCR beta chain originates from a study of vaccination and CD4 T cells after COVID-19. Study-wide background: Either the Pfizer-BioNTech BNT162b2 or Moderna mRNA-1273 vaccine was given as two doses.

The germline gives CDR1 MNHEY, CDR2 SVGAGI. The CDR3 spans 12 residues. V lost 2 bases and J 1 base, leaving 2 bases between the germline ends. Sample treatment: roughly 11-day PBMC culture with coronavirus spike peptide pools or control peptides (ViraFEST assay). Before the COVID-19 pandemic (2011-2018), CD4+ T cells were obtained from the unexposed donor. The Oncomine TCR Beta short-read assay was what sequenced the DNA obtained from cultured CD4+ T cells. TCRdb processed the PCR reads anew with MiXCR; each CDR3 protein has one entry. Of 6,000 or so distinct CDR3 sequences listed, less than 50% were seen once; the top ten hold roughly two fifths. This clonotype was detected a few times. Its target is unknown.

This TCR was sampled from a human donor in good health. This chain uses TRBV6-5 with TRBJ1-1, with D uncertain. Sequenced material: CD4+ T cells from blood, cultured in vitro. CDR3 in amino acids: CASSYRNTEAFF. DNA of the CDR3: TGTGCCAGCAGTTACCGGAACACTGAAGCTTTCTTT.